Presented here are 31 T cell receptor beta chains from one specimen sequenced in a study of cytomegalovirus exposure and HLA in healthy donors. PCR amplification relied on 60 Vbeta primers (plus 13 Jbeta primers). Libraries were prepared by immunoSEQ multiplex PCR; TCRdb keeps only in-frame clonotypes and omits some of them. The data show about 140,000 clones, approximately 80% seen once. Specimen: PBMCs. These receptors were taken from a woman in her 40s in good health and CMV-seronegative.

The chain combines TRBV28 with TRBJ1-1; no reliable D call. Looked up from germline, CDR1 is MDHEN and CDR2 is SYDVKM. The CDR3 has 12 residues. V was clipped by 5 bases and J by 11 bases, with 15 bases between them. As DNA, the CDR3 is TGTGCCAGCAGTGCCCGACGGGGAAAGGCTTTCTTT. Protein product: CASSARRGKAFF.

In its sample, this clone was seen once. This sequence joins TRBV5-4 and TRBJ2-2; 15 positions match TRBD2. CDR1 and CDR2 from the germline V gene are SGHNT and YYREEE (reference sequence). With 2 bases clipped from V and 6 bases from J, the junction kept 2 bases outside the gene matches. The CDR3 covers 16 residues. The CDR3 DNA follows: TGTGCCAGCAGCTTAGGACTAGCGGGAGGGGCCGGGGAGCTGTTTTTT. This sequence encodes CASSLGLAGGAGELFF.

The rearrangement joins TRBV4-1 to TRBJ2-1, with 9 bases identical to TRBD2. J was trimmed by 4 bases and V by 1 base; bases with no gene match: 14. CDR1 is MGHRA and CDR2 is YSYEKL in the germline V gene. The CDR3 contains 19 residues. The DNA of the CDR3 is TGCGCCAGCAGCCAAGTCAAGATGGCGGGAGGGCCAGGATACAATGAGCAGTTCTTC. Encoded protein: CASSQVKMAGGPGYNEQFF.

The chain links TRBV19 to TRBJ1-3, with D tentatively TRBD1 (5 bases). From germline, CDR1 is LNHDA and CDR2 SQIVND (reference sequence). The CDR3 totals 17 residues. Trimming left V 5 bases short and J 3 bases short, with 20 bases between. The CDR3 is CASSFSVDTYYGNTIYF. The CDR3 DNA reads as TGTGCCAGTAGTTTTTCGGTGGACACATATTATGGAAACACCATATATTTT. Full variable domain (missing parts from reference TRBV19 and TRBJ1-3): DGGITQSPKYLFRKEGQNVTLSCEQNLNHDAMYWYRQDPGQGLRLIYYSQIVNDFQKGDIAEGYSVSREKKESFPLTVTSAQKNPTAFYLCASSFSVDTYYGNTIYFGEGSWLTVV.

The V and J genes are TRBV5-1 and TRBJ2-7; D is unresolved. The CDR3 extends over 12 amino acids. The ends were cut back, 1 base at V and 2 bases at J, with 4 bases in the middle. Germline-derived CDR1 and CDR2 are SGHRS and YFSETQ. The DNA of the CDR3 is TGCGCCAGCAGCTTGCCAACCTACGAGCAGTACTTC. Translation gives CASSLPTYEQYF.

The chain joins TRBV28 to TRBJ1-2; D is uncertain. The germline gives CDR1 MDHEN, CDR2 SYDVKM. Trimming took 3 bases from V and 10 from J, leaving 15 bases between them. The CDR3 sequence is 13 residues long. CDR3 DNA: TGTGCCAGCAGTTTGGTGGAGCATGGAGTCTACACCTTC. Its translation is CASSLVEHGVYTF.

This clone has a handful of counts. The chain employs TRBV11-3 and TRBJ2-7, with D perhaps matching TRBD2 (6 bases). This CDR3 contains 16 residues. Trimming stripped 0 bases from V and 4 bases from J, with 16 bases between. The germline gives CDR1 SGHNT, CDR2 YENEEA. The CDR3 sequence: CASSLEKGGGGYEQYF. CDR3 nucleotide sequence: TGTGCCAGCAGCTTAGAGAAGGGAGGCGGCGGATACGAGCAGTACTTC.

The V call is TRBV7-2, the J call TRBJ2-5, with a tentative D call TRBD1 (6 bases). The V end was cut by 4 bases, the J end by 5 bases, with 17 bases between. This CDR3 has 15 residues. Germline V gives CDR1 SGHTA, CDR2 FQGNSA. The CDR3 is CASSYSGVRGETQYF. CDR3 DNA: TGTGCCAGCAGCTATTCAGGGGTGCGTGGGGAGACCCAGTACTTC.

The gene calls are TRBV18 and TRBJ2-5, with 7 bases that match TRBD1. CDR3 size: 12 residues. Looked up from germline, CDR1 is KGHSH and CDR2 is LQKENI. Trimming took 5 bases from V and 3 from J; bases not matched to a gene: 0. The CDR3 sequence: CASSDREETQYF. The CDR3 DNA reads as TGTGCCAGCTCAGACAGGGAAGAGACCCAGTACTTC. The whole variable domain, remainder taken from reference TRBV18 and TRBJ2-5, is NAGVMQNPRHLVRRRGQEARLRCSPMKGHSHVYWYRQLPEEGLKFMVYLQKENIIDESGMPKERFSAEFPKEGPSILRIQQVVRGDSAAYFCASSDREETQYFGPGTRLLVL.

V gene TRBV28 combines with J gene TRBJ1-5; D might be TRBD1 (5 bases). The CDR3 length is 15 residues. Germline V CDR1 and CDR2: MDHEN, SYDVKM. The germline V and J ends were trimmed by 6 bases and 0 bases, with 12 bases remaining between them. In DNA, the CDR3 is TGTGCCAGCAGCCCACAGGTAAATAGCAATCAGCCCCAGCATTTT. It specifies CASSPQVNSNQPQHF. Using reference TRBV28 and TRBJ1-5 for the parts outside the CDR3, the full variable domain is DVKVTQSSRYLVKRTGEKVFLECVQDMDHENMFWYRQDPGLGLRLIYFSYDVKMKEKGDIPEGYSVSREKKERFSLILESASTNQTSMYLCASSPQVNSNQPQHFGDGTRLSIL.

V and J are TRBV11-3 and TRBJ2-7, with a tentative D call TRBD2 (5 bases). Germline V CDR1 and CDR2: SGHNT, YENEEA. Trimming removed 5 bases from V and 3 bases from J, with 11 bases in between. The CDR3 sequence is 13 residues long. Here the CDR3 DNA reads TGTGCCAGCAGCGCGGGTCCTCTCTACGAGCAGTACTTC. Amino acids: CASSAGPLYEQYF.

This chain links TRBV10-3 with TRBJ1-1, with D unclear. The CDR3 covers 12 residues. Germline V CDR1 and CDR2: ENHRY, SYGVKD. V was shortened by 0 bases and J by 10 bases, with 9 bases between the two germline ends. CDR3 protein: CAISESMEGAFF. Here the CDR3 DNA reads TGTGCCATCAGTGAGTCGATGGAGGGAGCTTTCTTT.

V is TRBV6-4 and J is TRBJ2-1; D is perhaps TRBD2 (5 bases). The germline gives CDR1 MRHNA, CDR2 SNTAGT. The CDR3 totals 15 residues. Trimming took 3 bases from V and 4 from J, leaving 13 bases between them. The CDR3 protein is CASSEPPRRYNEQFF. The DNA of the CDR3 is TGTGCCAGCAGTGAGCCCCCTCGGAGGTACAATGAGCAGTTCTTC.

This clone was observed a few times. This sequence joins TRBV4-3 and TRBJ2-3, with TRBD2 identical over 8 bases. Unmatched junction bases numbered 6, after V lost 0 bases and J lost 4 bases. This CDR3 region has 16 residues. Germline V gives CDR1 LGHNA, CDR2 YSLEER. The CDR3 DNA follows: TGCGCCAGCAGCCAAGATTTCGCGGGAGGTTCAGATACGCAGTATTTT. Translating it yields CASSQDFAGGSDTQYF.

The rearrangement uses TRBV29-1 and TRBJ1-1; possibly TRBD1 for D (5 bases). CDR3 length equals 13 residues. V was cut by 5 bases and J by 6 bases, with 16 bases left in between. Germline-derived CDR1 and CDR2 are SQVTM and ANQGSEA. CDR3 sequence reads: CSVRFPLTAEAFF. In DNA, the CDR3 is TGCAGCGTTCGGTTTCCTCTGACAGCTGAAGCTTTCTTT.

The genes are TRBV6-5 and TRBJ2-1; no reliable D call. The germline V and J ends were trimmed by 6 bases and 6 bases, with 9 bases remaining between them. The CDR3 is 12 residues long. Germline CDR1 reads MNHEY; CDR2 reads SVGAGI. CDR3 protein: CASSRRSNEQFF. The CDR3, as DNA: TGTGCCAGCAGCCGAAGGAGCAATGAGCAGTTCTTC.

This clone was observed a few times. The chain links TRBV7-3 to TRBJ2-7; D ambiguous. The CDR3 sequence is 15 residues long. Trimming cost V 6 bases and J 1 base, with 16 bases left between them. Germline lookup yields CDR1 SGHTA and CDR2 FQGTGA. The CDR3 DNA reads TGTGCCAGCAGTCAAGTGGCTAGTTTATCCTACGAGCAGTACTTC. It encodes CASSQVASLSYEQYF.

V gene TRBV5-4 combines with J gene TRBJ2-1, with 7 nucleotides matching TRBD2. Trimming at V came to 6 bases and at J to 1 base, leaving 7 bases not matched to a gene. The length of the CDR3 is 15 residues. The V gene's germline CDR1 is SGHNT and CDR2 YYREEE (reference sequence). CDR3 loop: CASIRAGASYNEQFF. Written as DNA, the CDR3 is TGTGCCAGCATCCGGGCGGGAGCGTCCTACAATGAGCAGTTCTTC.

The V call is TRBV5-1, the J call TRBJ1-2; weak D call: TRBD1 (5 bases). This CDR3 has 15 amino acids. V was trimmed by 4 bases and J by 3 bases, leaving 16 bases between them. In germline, CDR1 is SGHRS, CDR2 YFSETQ. The CDR3 bases are TGCGCCAGCAGCGAGGACAACCAATTTCACTATGGCTACACCTTC. This gives the protein CASSEDNQFHYGYTF.

The V call is TRBV28, the J call TRBJ1-5; D unresolved. V was clipped by 3 bases and J by 6 bases, with 6 bases between them. CDR1 and CDR2 (germline): MDHEN, SYDVKM. The length of the CDR3 is 12 residues. The CDR3 coding sequence is TGTGCCAGCAGTTTTTCGGTTCAGCCCCAGCATTTT. Translation: CASSFSVQPQHF.

The chain carries TRBV14 and TRBJ2-2; the D is unclear. The V end was cut by 4 bases, the J end by 2 bases, with 2 bases between. The length of the CDR3 is 12 residues. Germline CDR1 and CDR2: SGHDN and FVKESK. The CDR3 sequence: CASSPNTGELFF. In nucleotides, the CDR3 is TGTGCCAGCAGCCCTAACACCGGGGAGCTGTTTTTT.

This rearrangement joins TRBV6-5 to TRBJ2-3; D uncertain. Germline CDR1 is MNHEY and CDR2 is SVGAGI. The V end lost 5 bases, the J end lost 5 bases, and 8 bases lay between the germline ends. The CDR3 length is 12 residues. CDR3 nucleotide sequence: TGTGCCAGCAGTCGTGTTAGAGATACGCAGTATTTT. Its protein product is CASSRVRDTQYF.

The genes are TRBV15 and TRBJ1-5; D unresolved. This CDR3 spans 14 amino acids. Germline CDR1 is LNHNV and CDR2 is YYDKDF (reference sequence). Trimming stripped 0 bases from V and 2 bases from J, with 5 bases between. DNA for the CDR3: TGTGCCACCAGCAGAGATCTCGGCAATCAGCCCCAGCATTTT. Encoded protein: CATSRDLGNQPQHF.

This chain joins TRBV30 and TRBJ1-5; 12 bases fit TRBD1. Germline trimming cut 0 bases from V and 8 bases from J; bases unmatched to any gene: 8. CDR1 is GTSNPN and CDR2 is SVGIG in the germline V gene (reference sequence). The CDR3 runs 16 residues. CDR3: CAWSVPGTGGTEPQHF. In DNA form, the CDR3 reads TGTGCCTGGAGTGTACCCGGGACAGGGGGCACTGAGCCCCAGCATTTT.

As to this clone: The germline gene is not matched at one end of the junction; a read error may be the cause. The rearrangement links TRBV7-9 to TRBJ2-1; TRBD2 is a possible D gene (5 bases). Per the germline V gene, CDR1 is SEHNR and CDR2 is FQNEAQ (reference sequence). This CDR3 has 16 residues. As DNA, the CDR3 is TGTTCCAGCAGCTTATGGCTAGCTGGCGCCTACAATGAGCAGTTCTTC. Translating gives CSSSLWLAGAYNEQFF.

The chain's CDR3 is CASSYRRGTGELFF. CDR3 bases: TGTGCCAGCAGCTACCGCAGGGGCACCGGGGAGCTGTTTTTT. The chain combines TRBV7-3 with TRBJ2-2, with D tentatively TRBD1 (6 bases). Trimming cost V 4 bases and J 4 bases, with 10 bases left between them. This CDR3 region has 14 residues. Germline CDR1 reads SGHTA; CDR2 reads FQGTGA.

The chain couples TRBV28 to TRBJ1-4; D ambiguous. The CDR3 is 14 residues long. CDR1 is MDHEN and CDR2 is SYDVKM in the germline V gene. The ends were cut back, 3 bases at V and 6 bases at J, with 11 bases in the middle. DNA for the CDR3: TGTGCCAGCAGTTTTTCGGGTCTAGATGAAAAACTGTTTTTT. Protein sequence: CASSFSGLDEKLFF.

V is TRBV2 and J is TRBJ2-1; D remains unclear. This CDR3 region has 13 residues. Trimming stripped 2 bases from V and 8 bases from J, with 10 bases between. The germline CDR1 and CDR2 sequences are SNHLY and FYNNEI. In DNA, the CDR3 is TGTGCCAGCAGTGAAATAGTGAAGTATGAGCAGTTCTTC. Its protein product is CASSEIVKYEQFF.

The chain uses TRBV11-2 and TRBJ2-1, with D possibly matching TRBD2 (6 bases). The CDR3 loop spans 17 amino acids. CDR1 is SGHAT, CDR2 FQNNGV, per germline. Trimming removed 2 bases from V and 2 bases from J, with 16 bases in between. Written as DNA, the CDR3 is TGTGCCAGCAGCTTAACCAACCTCCTAGCGCCCTACAATGAGCAGTTCTTC. Amino acid sequence: CASSLTNLLAPYNEQFF.

This chain uses TRBV6-5 with TRBJ1-2, with a tentative D call TRBD1 (5 bases). The CDR3 has 15 residues. The germline V gene encodes CDR1 MNHEY and CDR2 SVGAGI. V was clipped by 6 bases and J by 8 bases, with 22 bases between them. In DNA, the CDR3 is TGTGCCAGCAGATCGTTACAGGCCGCAAGGGTGGGCTACACCTTC. Protein sequence: CASRSLQAARVGYTF.

The V call is TRBV7-9, the J call TRBJ2-3, with 8 nucleotides matching TRBD1. This CDR3 contains 15 residues. The J segment lost 3 bases and the V segment lost 4 bases, leaving 6 bases of the junction unmatched. Germline assignment: CDR1 SEHNR and CDR2 FQNEAQ (reference sequence). The CDR3 loop is CASSSRDRLTDTQYF. As DNA, the CDR3 is TGTGCCAGCAGCTCCCGGGACAGGTTGACAGATACGCAGTATTTT.